The rows below give T cell receptor beta chains drawn from one sample of a study of blood T cell repertoires in COVID-19. Measured with immunoSEQ multiplex PCR; TCRdb has only the in-frame clones, and not every one. The data hold some 150,000 clones, with 80% to 90% observed a single time. Sample: peripheral blood. These receptors all come from an older woman with acute or convalescent COVID-19. CDR3s include the opening cysteine and the closing phenylalanine or tryptophan. The D gene is left open where the match is weak. Size is omitted from some rows. Given values are once, few, many or a class for expanded clones.

size: NA; V: TRBV28; J: TRBJ1-1; D: TRBD1; length: 15; CDR3: CASRTDQGANTEAFF; DNA: TGTGCCAGCAGAACCGACCAGGGGGCGAACACTGAAGCTTTCTTT
size: NA; V: TRBV19; J: TRBJ1-5; D: TRBD1; length: 14; CDR3: CASRDRVGNQPQHF; DNA: TGTGCCAGCAGAGACAGGGTTGGAAATCAGCCCCAGCATTTT
size: NA; V: TRBV6-4; J: TRBJ2-2; D: NA; length: 14; CDR3: CASSRQGRSGELFF; DNA: TGTGCCAGCAGTAGGCAGGGAAGGTCCGGGGAGCTGTTTTTT
size: NA; V: TRBV12-3/TRBV12-4; J: TRBJ1-1; D: NA; length: 13; CDR3: CASRSRGQNEAFF; DNA: TGTGCCAGCAGATCCAGGGGACAAAATGAAGCTTTCTTT
size: NA; V: TRBV24-1; J: TRBJ1-6; D: TRBD1; length: 17; CDR3: CATSDYRDRNSKSPLHF; DNA: TGTGCCACCAGTGATTACCGGGACAGGAATTCCAAATCACCCCTCCACTTT
size: NA; V: TRBV18; J: TRBJ1-5; D: TRBD1; length: 14; CDR3: CASSVTGEDQPQHF; DNA: TGTGCCAGCTCCGTGACAGGGGAGGATCAGCCCCAGCATTTT
size: NA; V: TRBV27; J: TRBJ2-1; D: TRBD2; length: 12; CDR3: CASSLAGGEQFF; DNA: TGTGCCAGCAGTTTAGCGGGGGGTGAGCAGTTCTTC
size: NA; V: TRBV4-1; J: TRBJ1-4; D: TRBD1; length: 14; CDR3: CASRTGTGYEKLFF; DNA: TGCGCCAGCAGAACCGGGACAGGGTATGAAAAACTGTTTTTT
size: NA; V: TRBV27; J: TRBJ1-4; D: NA; length: 13; CDR3: CASSLSFNEKLFF; DNA: TGTGCCAGCAGTTTGTCGTTTAATGAAAAACTGTTTTTT
size: NA; V: TRBV7-2; J: TRBJ1-3; D: NA; length: 15; CDR3: CASTPYDTSGNTIYF; DNA: TGTGCCAGCACCCCCTACGACACCTCTGGAAACACCATATATTTT
size: NA; V: TRBV19; J: TRBJ2-3; D: TRBD1; length: 15; CDR3: CASGTGRWGTDTQYF; DNA: TGTGCCAGTGGGACAGGGAGATGGGGCACAGATACGCAGTATTTT
size: once; V: TRBV7-9; J: TRBJ2-1; D: NA; length: 17; CDR3: CASSPRVGQGTYNEQFF; DNA: TGTGCCAGCAGCCCTAGGGTGGGGCAGGGGACCTACAATGAGCAGTTCTTC
size: NA; V: TRBV5-4; J: TRBJ1-1; D: NA; length: 13; CDR3: CASSPSLNTEAFF; DNA: TGTGCCAGCAGCCCCTCGTTGAACACTGAAGCTTTCTTT
size: NA; V: TRBV4-3; J: TRBJ2-2; D: TRBD1; length: 16; CDR3: CASSLRGQGGTGELFF; DNA: TGCGCCAGCAGCCTCCGGGGACAGGGGGGGACCGGGGAGCTGTTTTTT
size: NA; V: TRBV7-3; J: TRBJ1-1; D: NA; length: 13; CDR3: CASSLRENTEAFF; DNA: TGTGCCAGCAGCTTACGGGAGAACACTGAAGCTTTCTTT
size: NA; V: TRBV5-1; J: TRBJ2-6; D: TRBD1; length: 15; CDR3: CASSPDRSGANVLTF; DNA: TGCGCCAGCAGCCCGGACAGGTCTGGGGCCAACGTCCTGACTTTC
size: NA; V: TRBV7-9; J: TRBJ2-1; D: TRBD2; length: 15; CDR3: CASSPAGGRNNEQFF; DNA: TGTGCCAGCAGCCCGGCGGGGGGCCGGAACAATGAGCAGTTCTTC
size: NA; V: TRBV2; J: TRBJ2-3; D: TRBD2; length: 15; CDR3: CASSQGLGGTDTQYF; DNA: TGTGCCAGCAGCCAGGGACTAGGAGGCACAGATACGCAGTATTTT
size: NA; V: TRBV28; J: TRBJ1-5; D: NA; length: 12; CDR3: CASSDSDQPQHF; DNA: TGTGCCAGCAGTGATTCAGATCAGCCCCAGCATTTT
size: few; V: TRBV19; J: TRBJ1-5; D: TRBD1; length: 16; CDR3: CASSISTGGRNQPQHF; DNA: TGTGCCAGTAGTATCTCGACAGGGGGTCGCAATCAGCCCCAGCATTTT
size: NA; V: TRBV5-6; J: TRBJ1-5; D: NA; length: 12; CDR3: CASSLPSQPQHF; DNA: TGTGCCAGCAGCTTGCCGTCTCAGCCCCAGCATTTT
size: NA; V: TRBV6-1; J: TRBJ1-5; D: NA; length: 14; CDR3: CASSELGPGEPQHF; DNA: TGTGCCAGCAGTGAATTGGGTCCGGGAGAGCCCCAGCATTTT
size: NA; V: TRBV29-1; J: TRBJ1-1; D: NA; length: 12; CDR3: CSVDRLNTEAFF; DNA: TGCAGCGTTGACAGGCTGAACACTGAAGCTTTCTTT
size: NA; V: TRBV4-2; J: TRBJ2-2; D: TRBD2; length: 15; CDR3: CAIGLAGGRAGELFF; DNA: TGTGCCATTGGACTAGCGGGGGGCCGGGCCGGGGAGCTGTTTTTT
size: NA; V: TRBV30; J: TRBJ1-5; D: NA; length: 15; CDR3: CAWSKGLSTGQPQHF; DNA: TGTGCCTGGAGTAAAGGCCTTTCTACCGGGCAGCCCCAGCATTTT
size: NA; V: TRBV3-1/TRBV3-2; J: TRBJ1-5; D: TRBD1; length: 15; CDR3: CASSPRTGGSQPQHF; DNA: TGTGCCAGCAGCCCTCGGACAGGAGGGAGTCAGCCCCAGCATTTT
size: NA; V: TRBV2; J: TRBJ1-3; D: NA; length: 15; CDR3: CASSVGGHSGNTIYF; DNA: TGTGCCAGCAGTGTTGGGGGACACTCTGGAAACACCATATATTTT
size: once; V: TRBV9; J: TRBJ2-3; D: NA; length: 14; CDR3: CASSFSWATDTQYF; DNA: TGTGCCAGCAGCTTTTCGTGGGCGACAGATACGCAGTATTTT